The clone carrying this T cell receptor beta chain came up a few times. The data stem from a study of blood T cell repertoires in COVID-19. The overall study: Sources were T cells, B-cell-depleted T cells, or PBMCs; the material itself was cDNA or gDNA.

V shed 2 bases, J shed 1 base, and the junction held 7 bases outside the gene matches. CDR1 and CDR2 (germline): MNHNY, SVGAGI (reference sequence). The CDR3 contains 16 residues. Sequencing was performed with immunoSEQ multiplex PCR; in TCRdb, only in-frame clones are kept and a portion is missing. Of approximately 120,000 clones in the sample, about 70% were seen once. This chain links TRBV6-6 with TRBJ2-5; the match to TRBD2 covers 7 bases. This sequence was found in a woman aged 70-85 years with acute or convalescent COVID-19. The material sequenced was peripheral blood. The CDR3 is CASSYDGRLAQETQYF. Here the CDR3 DNA reads TGTGCCAGCAGTTACGACGGGAGACTAGCCCAAGAGACCCAGTACTTC.